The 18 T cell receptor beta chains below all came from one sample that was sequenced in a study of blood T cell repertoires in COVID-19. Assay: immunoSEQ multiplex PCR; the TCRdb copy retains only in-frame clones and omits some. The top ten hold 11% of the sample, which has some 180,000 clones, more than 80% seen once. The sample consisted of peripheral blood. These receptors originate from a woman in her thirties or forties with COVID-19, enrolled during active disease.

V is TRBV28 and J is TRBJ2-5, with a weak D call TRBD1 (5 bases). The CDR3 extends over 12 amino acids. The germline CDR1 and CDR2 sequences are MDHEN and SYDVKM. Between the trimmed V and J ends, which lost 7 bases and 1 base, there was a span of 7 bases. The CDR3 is CASTGSQETQYF. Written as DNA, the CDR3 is TGTGCCAGCACAGGGTCCCAAGAGACCCAGTACTTC.

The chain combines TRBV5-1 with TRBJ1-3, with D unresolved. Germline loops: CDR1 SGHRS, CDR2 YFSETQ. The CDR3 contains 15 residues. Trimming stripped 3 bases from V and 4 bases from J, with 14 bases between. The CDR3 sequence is CASSYGGRTGNTIYF. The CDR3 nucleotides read TGCGCCAGCAGCTATGGAGGCCGAACGGGAAACACCATATATTTT.

The CDR3 loop is CASRPIGTADGYTF. As DNA, the CDR3 is TGTGCCAGCAGACCTATAGGGACAGCGGATGGCTACACCTTC. The chain is built from TRBV3-1 (or the pseudogene TRBV3-2) and TRBJ1-2; 7 nucleotides line up with TRBD1. V gave up 6 bases and J gave up 6 bases; unmatched junction bases: 10. This CDR3 has 14 residues. Germline V lookup: CDR1 LGHDT, CDR2 YNNKEL (reference sequence).

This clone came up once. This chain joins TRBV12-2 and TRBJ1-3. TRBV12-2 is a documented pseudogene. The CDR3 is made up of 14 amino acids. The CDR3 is CASRLVFSGNTIYF. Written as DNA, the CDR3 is TGTGCAAGTCGCTTAGTCTTCTCTGGAAACACCATATATTTT.

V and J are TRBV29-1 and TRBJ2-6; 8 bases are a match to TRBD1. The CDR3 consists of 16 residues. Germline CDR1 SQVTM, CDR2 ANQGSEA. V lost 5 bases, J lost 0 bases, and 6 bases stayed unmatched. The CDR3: CSVTGTGDSGANVLTF. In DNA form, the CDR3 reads TGCAGCGTTACCGGGACAGGCGACTCTGGGGCCAACGTCCTGACTTTC.

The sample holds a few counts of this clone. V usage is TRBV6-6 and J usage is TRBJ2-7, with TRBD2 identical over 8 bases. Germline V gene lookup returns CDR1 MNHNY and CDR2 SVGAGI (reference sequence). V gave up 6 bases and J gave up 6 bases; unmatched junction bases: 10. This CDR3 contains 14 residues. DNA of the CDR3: TGTGCCAGCAGCAAGGAGGGACTAGGTGTCGAGCAGTACGTC. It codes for CASSKEGLGVEQYV.

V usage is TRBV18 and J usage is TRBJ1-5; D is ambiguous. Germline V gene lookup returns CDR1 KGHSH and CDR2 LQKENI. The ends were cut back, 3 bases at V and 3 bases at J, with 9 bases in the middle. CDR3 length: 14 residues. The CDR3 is CASSPSGYNQPQHF. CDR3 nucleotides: TGTGCCAGCTCACCTTCCGGGTACAATCAGCCCCAGCATTTT.

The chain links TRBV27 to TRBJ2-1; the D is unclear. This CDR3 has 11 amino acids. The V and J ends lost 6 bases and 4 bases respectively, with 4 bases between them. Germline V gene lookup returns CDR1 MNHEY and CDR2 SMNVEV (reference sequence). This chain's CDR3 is CASSVYNEQFF. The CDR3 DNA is TGTGCCAGCAGCGTTTACAATGAGCAGTTCTTC.

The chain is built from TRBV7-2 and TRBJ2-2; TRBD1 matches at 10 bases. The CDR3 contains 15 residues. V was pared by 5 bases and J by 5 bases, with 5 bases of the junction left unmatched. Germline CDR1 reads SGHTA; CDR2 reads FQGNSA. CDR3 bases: TGTGCCAGCAGCCGGGACAGGGGCAAGACCGGGGAGCTGTTTTTT. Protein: CASSRDRGKTGELFF. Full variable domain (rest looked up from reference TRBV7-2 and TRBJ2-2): GAGVSQSPSNKVTEKGKDVELRCDPISGHTALYWYRQSLGQGLEFLIYFQGNSAPDKSGLPSDRFSAERTGGSVSTLTIQRTQQEDSAVYLCASSRDRGKTGELFFGEGSRLTVL.

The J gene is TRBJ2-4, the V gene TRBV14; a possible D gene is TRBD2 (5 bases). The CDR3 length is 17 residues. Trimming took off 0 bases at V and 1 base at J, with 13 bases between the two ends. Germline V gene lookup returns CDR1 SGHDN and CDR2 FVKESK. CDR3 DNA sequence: TGTGCCAGCAGCCAAGAAACGGGGATAGGGGCCAAAAACATTCAGTACTTC. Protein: CASSQETGIGAKNIQYF. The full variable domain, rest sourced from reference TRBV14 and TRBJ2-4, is EAGVTQFPSHSVIEKGQTVTLRCDPISGHDNLYWYRRVMGKEIKFLLHFVKESKQDESGMPNNRFLAERTGGTYSTLKVQPAELEDSGVYFCASSQETGIGAKNIQYFGAGTRLSVL.

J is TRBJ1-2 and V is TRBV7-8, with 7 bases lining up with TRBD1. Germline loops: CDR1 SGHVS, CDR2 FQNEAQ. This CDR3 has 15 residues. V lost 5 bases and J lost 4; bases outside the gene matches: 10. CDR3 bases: TGTGCCAGCAGCGTCCTAGGACAGGCCCCCTATGGCTACACCTTC. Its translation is CASSVLGQAPYGYTF.

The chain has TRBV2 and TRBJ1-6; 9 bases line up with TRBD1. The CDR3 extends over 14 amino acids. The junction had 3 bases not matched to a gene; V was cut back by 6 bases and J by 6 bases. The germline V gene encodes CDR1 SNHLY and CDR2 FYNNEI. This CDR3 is CASRATGGNSPLHF. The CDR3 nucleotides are TGTGCCAGCAGAGCGACAGGGGGTAATTCACCCCTCCACTTT.

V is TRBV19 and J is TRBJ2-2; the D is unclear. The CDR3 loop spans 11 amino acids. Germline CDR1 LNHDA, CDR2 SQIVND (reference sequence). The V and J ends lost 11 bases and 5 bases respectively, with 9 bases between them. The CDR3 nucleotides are TGTGCCTGTACACAAACCGGGGAGCTGTTTTTT. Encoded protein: CACTQTGELFF.

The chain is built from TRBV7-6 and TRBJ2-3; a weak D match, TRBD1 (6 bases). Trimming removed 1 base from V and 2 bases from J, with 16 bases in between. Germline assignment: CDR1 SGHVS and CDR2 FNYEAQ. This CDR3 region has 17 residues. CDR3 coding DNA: TGTGCCAGCAGCTTAGACCAGGGGCAGGGGATCACAGATACGCAGTATTTT. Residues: CASSLDQGQGITDTQYF.

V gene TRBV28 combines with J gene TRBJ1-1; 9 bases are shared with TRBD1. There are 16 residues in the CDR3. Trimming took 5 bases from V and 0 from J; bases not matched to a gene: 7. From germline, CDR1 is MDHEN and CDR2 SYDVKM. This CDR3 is CASSPGQGWMNTEAFF. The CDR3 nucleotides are TGTGCCAGCAGTCCAGGACAGGGGTGGATGAACACTGAAGCTTTCTTT.

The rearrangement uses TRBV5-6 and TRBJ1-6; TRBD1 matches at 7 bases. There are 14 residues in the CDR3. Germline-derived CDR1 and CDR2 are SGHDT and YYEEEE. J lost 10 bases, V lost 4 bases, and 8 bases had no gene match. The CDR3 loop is CASSNTGVRSPLHF. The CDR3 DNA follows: TGTGCCAGCAGCAATACAGGGGTACGGTCACCCCTCCACTTT.

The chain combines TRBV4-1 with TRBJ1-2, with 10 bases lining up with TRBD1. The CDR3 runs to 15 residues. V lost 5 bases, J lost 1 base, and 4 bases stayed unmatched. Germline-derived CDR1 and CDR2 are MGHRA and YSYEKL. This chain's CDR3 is CASSRGTGVNYGYTF. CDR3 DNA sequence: TGCGCCAGCAGCAGGGGGACAGGGGTTAACTATGGCTACACCTTC.

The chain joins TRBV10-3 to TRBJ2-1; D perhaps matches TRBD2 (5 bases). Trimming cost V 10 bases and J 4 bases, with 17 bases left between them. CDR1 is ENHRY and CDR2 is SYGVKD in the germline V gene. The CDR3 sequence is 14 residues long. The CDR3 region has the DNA TGTGCCACCCGACCCTCCACTAGTTACAATGAGCAGTTCTTC. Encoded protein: CATRPSTSYNEQFF.